One and the same sample provided the 32 T cell receptor beta chains below, sequenced in a study of neurological immune-mediated disorders. Specified time point: technical triplicate 2. TCRdb recomputed calls from the 5' RACE reads with MiXCR, one row per CDR3 protein. The table includes 30,000 or so distinct CDR3 sequences, about 14% detected once. The specimen sequenced was CD4+ T cells from blood. These receptors came from a female donor with HTLV-1-associated myelopathy (HAM/TSP).

This clonotype was seen repeatedly, ten times or more. The chain recombines TRBV20-1 with TRBJ2-1; 9 bases line up with TRBD1. The CDR3 runs 12 residues. Germline V gives CDR1 DFQATT, CDR2 SNEGSKA (reference sequence). V shed 6 bases and J 6 bases; nucleotides not matched to a gene: 3. CDR3 sequence (DNA): TGCAGTGCAAAGACAGGGGGCAATGAGCAGTTCTTC. Translation: CSAKTGGNEQFF.

This clonotype appeared many times. This chain uses TRBV20-1 with TRBJ2-7; maybe TRBD2 (5 bases). The CDR3 is 17 amino acids. Trimming shortened V by 0 bases and J by 2 bases, and 20 bases separated the two germline ends. In germline, CDR1 is DFQATT, CDR2 SNEGSKA (reference sequence). This CDR3 reads CSARDRESRPTPYEQYF. The CDR3 region has the DNA TGCAGTGCTAGAGATCGGGAATCAAGGCCAACCCCCTACGAGCAGTACTTC.

This clonotype was observed at least ten times. V is TRBV20-1 and J is TRBJ2-3; TRBD2 matches at 9 bases. The CDR3 is 16 amino acids. V shed 5 bases and J 1 base; nucleotides not matched to a gene: 10. Germline V gives CDR1 DFQATT, CDR2 SNEGSKA (reference sequence). CDR3 DNA sequence: TGCAGTGCTGTCCCCGCCAGCGGGGGGCGCACAGATACGCAGTATTTT. This translates into CSAVPASGGRTDTQYF.

This clonotype was recorded many times. The chain links TRBV2 to TRBJ2-5; 10 nucleotides match TRBD2. Germline values: CDR1 SNHLY, CDR2 FYNNEI. V dropped 6 bases and J dropped 6; count of bases not matched to a gene: 7. The CDR3 sequence is 14 residues long. CDR3 in amino acids: CASRSSGGAQTQYF. CDR3 nucleotide sequence: TGTGCCAGCAGATCAAGCGGGGGGGCACAGACCCAGTACTTC.

The sample holds many counts of this clonotype. The chain employs TRBV5-1 and TRBJ1-1; D is unclear. This CDR3 contains 14 residues. Germline CDR1 SGHRS, CDR2 YFSETQ. The V and J ends lost 2 bases and 0 bases respectively, with 8 bases between them. The DNA of the CDR3 is TGCGCCAGCAGCTTTAATTTGATGAACACTGAAGCTTTCTTT. It specifies CASSFNLMNTEAFF.

The sample holds many counts of this clonotype. This rearrangement joins TRBV5-1 to TRBJ1-1, with unresolved D. Trimming pared 5 bases from V and 0 bases from J, leaving 11 bases between. This CDR3 region has 14 residues. Germline assignment: CDR1 SGHRS and CDR2 YFSETQ. This CDR3 is CASSSSRMNTEAFF. The CDR3 DNA sequence: TGCGCCAGCAGTTCTAGTAGGATGAACACTGAAGCTTTCTTT. The complete variable domain, with remaining parts taken from reference TRBV5-1 and TRBJ1-1, reads KAGVTQTPRYLIKTRGQQVTLSCSPISGHRSVSWYQQTPGQGLQFLFEYFSETQRNKGNFPGRFSGRQFSNSRSEMNVSTLELGDSALYLCASSSSRMNTEAFFGQGTRLTVV.

This clonotype was counted at least ten times. In DNA, the CDR3 is TGTGCCAGTTTGCTCGATCAGGGGGCCGAGGCCGGGGAGCTGTTTTTT. Translation gives CASLLDQGAEAGELFF. V and J are TRBV2 and TRBJ2-2; 8 bases are shared with TRBD1. The V segment lost 9 bases and the J segment 6 bases; nucleotides outside the gene matches: 15. Germline CDR1 SNHLY, CDR2 FYNNEI. CDR3 size: 16 residues.

This clonotype is classed as medium-sized. The chain links TRBV5-1 to TRBJ2-5, with 8 bases identical to TRBD2. This CDR3 has 14 amino acids. V lost 2 bases to trimming and J lost 1 base; unmatched junction nucleotides: 1. Germline V gives CDR1 SGHRS, CDR2 YFSETQ. The CDR3 protein is CASSLAGAQETQYF. For the CDR3, the DNA is TGCGCCAGCAGCTTAGCGGGGGCCCAAGAGACCCAGTACTTC.

This clonotype was seen repeatedly, ten times or more. The genes are TRBV20-1 and TRBJ2-5, with D maybe TRBD1 (6 bases). The germline V gene encodes CDR1 DFQATT and CDR2 SNEGSKA (reference sequence). CDR3 length: 13 residues. Trimming cost V 5 bases and J 5 bases, with 15 bases left between them. The CDR3 is CSALEQGFETQYF. Here the CDR3 DNA reads TGCAGTGCTCTGGAGCAGGGGTTCGAGACCCAGTACTTC.

About this clonotype: Because it lacks the conserved phenylalanine or tryptophan at the end, this CDR3 is likely a read error. This chain joins TRBV28 and TRBJ2-3; 7 bases are shared with TRBD2. Losses at the gene ends were 3 bases for V and 5 bases for J; bases not matched to a gene: 2. The V gene's germline CDR1 is MDHEN and CDR2 SYDVKM. The CDR3 has 13 amino acids. This CDR3 reads CASSLGRGDTQYV. The CDR3 coding sequence is TGTGCCAGCAGTTTGGGGAGGGGAGATACGCAGTATGTT.

This clonotype was found many times. CDR3 in DNA: TGTGCCAGCAGTTCGGGGACTAGCGGGTTATACGAGCAGTACTTC. Translating gives CASSSGTSGLYEQYF. The rearrangement links TRBV12-3 or TRBV12-4 to TRBJ2-7, with 12 bases lining up with TRBD2. The CDR3 is 15 amino acids. Trimming cost V 4 bases and J 4 bases; bases outside gene matches: 5.

In this sample, this clonotype turned up many times. This chain links TRBV20-1 with TRBJ2-3, with D possibly being TRBD1 (5 bases). The CDR3 spans 13 residues. Germline loops: CDR1 DFQATT, CDR2 SNEGSKA (reference sequence). Deletions cut 3 bases from V and 1 base from J, with 8 bases between. For the CDR3, the DNA is TGCAGTGCTAGGCCCAGGGGCACAGATACGCAGTATTTT. Translating gives CSARPRGTDTQYF.

This clonotype was recorded many times. V is TRBV28 and J is TRBJ2-7, with a possible D match to TRBD1 (6 bases). The CDR3 loop spans 14 amino acids. V was pared by 0 bases and J by 3 bases, with 9 bases between. The germline V gene has CDR1 MDHEN and CDR2 SYDVKM. The DNA of the CDR3 is TGTGCCAGCAGTTTATGGCAGGGGAGCTACGAGCAGTACTTC. The encoded protein is CASSLWQGSYEQYF.

This clonotype was seen ten or more times. This chain joins TRBV29-1 and TRBJ2-7; the D gene is possibly TRBD2 (5 bases). V lost 4 bases and J lost 4, with 14 bases in between. Germline-derived CDR1 and CDR2 are SQVTM and ANQGSEA. The CDR3 covers 13 residues. The chain's CDR3 is CSVAVTGLYEQYF. The CDR3 coding sequence is TGCAGCGTTGCTGTAACGGGGTTATACGAGCAGTACTTC.

This clonotype was detected ten times or more. In DNA form, the CDR3 reads TGTGCCAGCGCCACGCGGCAGGGCCGCCAAGAGACCCAGTACTTC. This gives the protein CASATRQGRQETQYF. The chain combines TRBV7-2 with TRBJ2-5, with a possible D match to TRBD1 (5 bases). Trimming pared 8 bases from V and 1 base from J, leaving 17 bases between. The CDR3 loop spans 15 amino acids. Looked up from germline, CDR1 is SGHTA and CDR2 is FQGNSA.

This clonotype was detected ten times or more. The rearrangement links TRBV13 to TRBJ2-7; D may be TRBD2 (6 bases). Deletions cut 5 bases from V and 0 bases from J, with 11 bases between. The CDR3 is 14 residues long. Germline values: CDR1 PRHDT, CDR2 FYEKMQ (reference sequence). The chain's CDR3 is CASSPRDSSYEQYF. The CDR3, as DNA: TGTGCCAGCAGCCCGCGGGACTCCTCCTACGAGCAGTACTTC.

This clonotype qualifies as medium-sized. This chain joins TRBV5-1 and TRBJ2-3; 10 nucleotides agree with TRBD2. V was pared by 3 bases and J by 5 bases, with 9 bases of the junction left unmatched. The length of the CDR3 is 16 residues. Germline V lookup: CDR1 SGHRS, CDR2 YFSETQ. The CDR3 is CASSSGSGRGIDTQYF. The CDR3 DNA reads TGCGCCAGCAGCTCCGGGAGCGGGAGGGGTATAGATACGCAGTATTTT.

This clonotype came up a few times. This chain links TRBV6-2 or TRBV6-3 with TRBJ2-7; tentative D call: TRBD2 (6 bases). Germline CDR1 reads MNHEY; CDR2 reads SVGEGT. This CDR3 has 16 residues. Trimming removed 7 bases from V and 2 bases from J, with 21 bases in between. The CDR3 bases are TGTGCCAGCACTCCACTCGGGGGTGTTCTTACCTACGAGCAGTACTTC. Translation gives CASTPLGGVLTYEQYF.

This clonotype was found many times. This chain connects TRBV7-2 to TRBJ2-2; D is unclear. This CDR3 spans 14 amino acids. CDR1 is SGHTA and CDR2 is FQGNSA in the germline V gene. The V and J ends lost 5 bases and 1 base respectively, with 8 bases between them. CDR3 in DNA: TGTGCCAGCAGCCCCGCAGTGAACACCGGGGAGCTGTTTTTT. This encodes CASSPAVNTGELFF. Using reference TRBV7-2 and TRBJ2-2 for the parts outside the CDR3, the full variable domain is GAGVSQSPSNKVTEKGKDVELRCDPISGHTALYWYRQSLGQGLEFLIYFQGNSAPDKSGLPSDRFSAERTGGSVSTLTIQRTQQEDSAVYLCASSPAVNTGELFFGEGSRLTVL.

The chain couples TRBV5-1 to TRBJ2-3, with D possibly being TRBD2 (6 bases). The ends were cut back, 4 bases at V and 6 bases at J, with 18 bases in the middle. The CDR3 totals 15 residues. The V gene's germline CDR1 is SGHRS and CDR2 YFSETQ. DNA of the CDR3: TGCGCCAGCAGCCCCCTTTCCTATGGAGGGGATACGCAGTATTTT. Its translation: CASSPLSYGGDTQYF.

This clonotype was recorded at least ten times. The chain carries TRBV5-6 and TRBJ2-1; D is possibly TRBD2 (7 bases). This CDR3 has 14 residues. V was cut by 5 bases and J by 1 base, with 10 bases left in between. Germline values: CDR1 SGHDT, CDR2 YYEEEE. The CDR3 coding sequence is TGTGCCAGCAGGGGGAGGGGGTCCTACAATGAGCAGTTCTTC. Its protein is CASRGRGSYNEQFF.

This clonotype was counted many times. This chain joins TRBV6-2 or TRBV6-3 and TRBJ2-4; TRBD2 matches at 7 bases. The CDR3 totals 17 residues. Germline V CDR1 and CDR2: MNHEY, SVGEGT. V gave up 6 bases and J gave up 3 bases; unmatched junction bases: 14. Here the CDR3 reads CASRKITGGTVKNIQYF. In DNA form, the CDR3 reads TGTGCCAGCAGGAAGATTACCGGGGGGACCGTCAAAAACATTCAGTACTTC.

This clonotype came up many times. This sequence joins TRBV21-1 and TRBJ2-7; the table calls TRBD1, which could not be checked here. TRBV21-1 is deemed a pseudogene. The CDR3 runs 14 residues. CDR3 region: CASSKDPGTYEQYF. CDR3 coding DNA: TGTGCCAGCAGCAAAGACCCGGGGACCTACGAGCAGTACTTC.

This clonotype was seen many times. As DNA, the CDR3 is TGTGCCAGCAGCCCAAGACAGGGATCCGAGCAGTACTTC. It encodes CASSPRQGSEQYF. V is TRBV13 and J is TRBJ2-7, with 7 bases aligning to TRBD1. Germline trimming cut 5 bases from V and 6 bases from J; bases unmatched to any gene: 7. This CDR3 spans 13 amino acids. The V gene's germline CDR1 is PRHDT and CDR2 FYEKMQ (reference sequence).

This clonotype came up many times. J is TRBJ1-3 and V is TRBV20-1, with D possibly matching TRBD1 (5 bases). V was clipped by 3 bases and J by 4 bases, with 19 bases between them. The CDR3 extends over 16 amino acids. The V gene's germline CDR1 is DFQATT and CDR2 SNEGSKA (reference sequence). Here the CDR3 reads CSASSEGRIAGNTIYF. The DNA for the CDR3 is TGCAGTGCTAGTTCGGAGGGGCGAATAGCCGGAAACACCATATATTTT.

Many counts were recorded for this clonotype. The V call is TRBV5-6, the J call TRBJ2-5, with 8 positions matching TRBD2. In germline, CDR1 is SGHDT, CDR2 YYEEEE. V trimming: 0 bases; J trimming: 5 bases; junction bases outside the gene matches: 12. The CDR3 has 17 residues. CDR3 in DNA: TGTGCCAGCAGCTTGGCGGATACTAGCGGCGGGGGGGAGACCCAGTACTTC. Encoded protein: CASSLADTSGGGETQYF.

As for this clonotype: The junction departs from the called germline gene at one end, perhaps through a read error. The chain uses TRBV12-3 or TRBV12-4 and TRBJ1-1; unclear D gene. The CDR3 totals 15 residues. For the CDR3, the DNA is TGTGCCAGCAGTCCCCAGTGGGTAGGGTTCACTGAATCTTTCTTT. Protein product: CASSPQWVGFTESFF.

This clonotype was recorded many times. The chain joins TRBV20-1 to TRBJ2-7; D may be TRBD1 (6 bases). This CDR3 has 13 amino acids. Trimming removed 0 bases from V and 3 bases from J, with 9 bases in between. Germline CDR1 and CDR2: DFQATT and SNEGSKA (reference sequence). The CDR3 DNA follows: TGCAGTGCTAGAGAACAGGGAATCTACGAGCAGTACTTC. Its protein product is CSAREQGIYEQYF.

This clonotype was seen at least ten times. The chain employs TRBV15 and TRBJ2-3, with D perhaps TRBD1 (6 bases). This CDR3 spans 17 amino acids. With 1 base removed from V and 3 bases from J, the gap between germline ends came to 17 bases. From germline, CDR1 is LNHNV and CDR2 YYDKDF (reference sequence). The CDR3 spells CATSRARLDRRTDTQYF. CDR3 DNA: TGTGCCACCAGCAGAGCCCGGCTAGACAGGAGGACAGATACGCAGTATTTT. Full variable domain (rest looked up from reference TRBV15 and TRBJ2-3): DAMVIQNPRYQVTQFGKPVTLSCSQTLNHNVMYWYQQKSSQAPKLLFHYYDKDFNNEADTPDNFQSRRPNTSFCFLDIRSPGLGDTAMYLCATSRARLDRRTDTQYFGPGTRLTVL.

This clonotype was recorded at least ten times. V gene TRBV3-1 combines with J gene TRBJ2-1, with TRBD2 matching over 8 bases. This CDR3 is built from 14 residues. Germline trimming cut 4 bases from V and 8 bases from J; bases unmatched to any gene: 7. The germline CDR1 and CDR2 sequences are LGHDT and YNNKEL (reference sequence). For the CDR3, the DNA is TGTGCCAGCAGCCTGGGACTAGGGGCACATGAGCAGTTCTTC. Its protein product is CASSLGLGAHEQFF.

This clonotype was counted at least ten times. J is TRBJ2-1 and V is TRBV29-1, with 12 bases that match TRBD2. The CDR3 length is 18 residues. The V and J ends lost 7 bases and 0 bases, in that order; junction bases with no gene match: 13. The germline CDR1 and CDR2 sequences are SQVTM and ANQGSEA. This chain's CDR3 is CSAQGLAGGLLSYNEQFF. CDR3 sequence (DNA): TGCAGCGCCCAGGGGCTAGCGGGAGGGCTCCTCTCCTACAATGAGCAGTTCTTC.

This clonotype was recorded many times. This chain connects TRBV5-1 to TRBJ2-2; weak D call: TRBD2 (6 bases). Between the trimmed V and J ends, which lost 3 bases and 5 bases, there was a span of 14 bases. Germline V gene data show CDR1 as SGHRS and CDR2 as YFSETQ. There are 15 residues in the CDR3. The CDR3 spells CASSSRDSGTGELFF. The CDR3 DNA is TGCGCCAGCAGCTCAAGGGACTCGGGGACCGGGGAGCTGTTTTTT. The full variable domain, in which reference TRBV5-1 and TRBJ2-2 provide the parts outside the CDR3, is KAGVTQTPRYLIKTRGQQVTLSCSPISGHRSVSWYQQTPGQGLQFLFEYFSETQRNKGNFPGRFSGRQFSNSRSEMNVSTLELGDSALYLCASSSRDSGTGELFFGEGSRLTVL.